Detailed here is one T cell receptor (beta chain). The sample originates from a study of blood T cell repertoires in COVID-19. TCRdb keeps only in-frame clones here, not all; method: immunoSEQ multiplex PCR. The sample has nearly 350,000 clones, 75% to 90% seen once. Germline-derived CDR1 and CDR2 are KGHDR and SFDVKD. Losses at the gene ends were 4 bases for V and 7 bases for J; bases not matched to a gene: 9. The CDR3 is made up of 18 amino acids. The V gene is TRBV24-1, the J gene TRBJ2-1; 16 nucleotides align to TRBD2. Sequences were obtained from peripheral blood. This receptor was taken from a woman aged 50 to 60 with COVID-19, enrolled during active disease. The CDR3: CATSDSGTSGRARNEQFF. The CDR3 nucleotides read TGTGCCACCAGTGACTCCGGGACTAGCGGGAGGGCCAGGAATGAGCAGTTCTTC.